The clone carrying this T cell receptor (beta chain) was observed a single time. This entry is derived from a study of blood T cell repertoires in COVID-19. The wider study: T cells, B-cell-depleted T cells, or PBMCs provided the cDNA or gDNA that served as material.

This CDR3 region has 14 residues. The germline gives CDR1 SNHLY, CDR2 FYNNEI. V lost 6 bases and J lost 0, with 11 bases in between. In the original workflow: By means of reference gene primer amplification, nucleated cell counts were estimated. Only in-frame clones appear in the TCRdb table, and some are missing; sequencing was by immunoSEQ multiplex PCR. V and J calls and clone size follow that table, whereas D and trimming were derived from the DNA. Of 220,000 or so clones listed, around 80% are singletons. J is TRBJ1-1 and V is TRBV2; D is unresolved. The sample taken for sequencing was peripheral blood. This TCR came from a woman over 75 with acute or convalescent COVID-19. The CDR3 protein is CASSWGGLNTEAFF. The CDR3 DNA reads TGTGCCAGCAGCTGGGGAGGATTGAACACTGAAGCTTTCTTT.